The rows below give T cell receptor beta chains drawn from one sample of a study of stem cell transplantation in POMP-related autoinflammatory disease. TCRdb's copy holds only in-frame clones and misses some; the assay was immunoSEQ multiplex PCR. The sample contains some 26,000 clones, 82% of which appear only once. The material was CD4+ T cells from PBMCs, obtained before stem cell transplantation. The receptors come from a human donor with POMP-related autoinflammation and immune dysregulation (PRAID). CDR3s include the opening cysteine and the closing phenylalanine or tryptophan. The order of the fields is CDR3 DNA, CDR3 protein, J gene, D gene, V gene, clone size. The D gene is left open where the match is weak. Rows may omit the clone size; those that give it use once, few, many or a size class.

cdr3_nt: TGTGCCAGCAGTTACCGAGCGGGAATGGAGACAGATACGCAGTATTTT
cdr3_aa: CASSYRAGMETDTQYF
j_call: TRBJ2-3
d_call: TRBD2
v_call: TRBV6-6
clone_size: NA

cdr3_nt: TGTGCCAGCAGTTCGGGGGGGGCCAGAAACACCATATATTTT
cdr3_aa: CASSSGGARNTIYF
j_call: TRBJ1-3
d_call: NA
v_call: TRBV28
clone_size: NA

cdr3_nt: TGCAGCGTTGACCTCCCTAGCGGGGTCACGCAGTATTTT
cdr3_aa: CSVDLPSGVTQYF
j_call: TRBJ2-3
d_call: TRBD2
v_call: TRBV29-1
clone_size: NA

cdr3_nt: TGTGCCAGCTCACCATACGAGGAGACGGGAGGCTACACCTTC
cdr3_aa: CASSPYEETGGYTF
j_call: TRBJ1-2
d_call: NA
v_call: TRBV18
clone_size: NA

cdr3_nt: TGTGCCCAAAGGGCCCGAGCGAACACTGAAGCTTTCTTT
cdr3_aa: CAQRARANTEAFF
j_call: TRBJ1-1
d_call: NA
v_call: TRBV30
clone_size: few

cdr3_nt: TGCGCCAGCAGCCCACAACAGGTCAACTATGGCTACACCTTC
cdr3_aa: CASSPQQVNYGYTF
j_call: TRBJ1-2
d_call: NA
v_call: TRBV4-1
clone_size: few

cdr3_nt: TGCGCCAGCAGCCCGGCCGGGACAGGGGGCGAGGGTGAGCAGTTCTTC
cdr3_aa: CASSPAGTGGEGEQFF
j_call: TRBJ2-1
d_call: TRBD1
v_call: TRBV5-1
clone_size: NA

cdr3_nt: TGTGCCTGGCGACTGCCGAATAATTCACCCCTCCACTTT
cdr3_aa: CAWRLPNNSPLHF
j_call: TRBJ1-6
d_call: NA
v_call: TRBV30
clone_size: NA

cdr3_nt: TGTGCCAGCAGCCGGTTACTAGGTGTCAAGCAGTACTTC
cdr3_aa: CASSRLLGVKQYF
j_call: TRBJ2-7
d_call: NA
v_call: TRBV2
clone_size: once

cdr3_nt: TGTGCCAGCAGCGGGGGGCCAGGGTCCTACGAGCAGTACTTC
cdr3_aa: CASSGGPGSYEQYF
j_call: TRBJ2-7
d_call: NA
v_call: TRBV5-6
clone_size: NA

cdr3_nt: TGTGCCAGCAGCCCTCGAGAGAACAATGAGCAGTTCTTC
cdr3_aa: CASSPRENNEQFF
j_call: TRBJ2-1
d_call: NA
v_call: TRBV11-3
clone_size: NA

cdr3_nt: TGTGCCAGCAGCCCGACTAGCAATGAGCAGTTCTTC
cdr3_aa: CASSPTSNEQFF
j_call: TRBJ2-1
d_call: NA
v_call: TRBV11-2
clone_size: NA

cdr3_nt: TGCGCCAGCAGCTGGGGACCTAACACCGGGGAGCTGTTTTTT
cdr3_aa: CASSWGPNTGELFF
j_call: TRBJ2-2
d_call: NA
v_call: TRBV5-1
clone_size: few

cdr3_nt: TGTGCCAGCAGCGGGTGGGGACAGGGGGCAGGGGAGCAGTACTTC
cdr3_aa: CASSGWGQGAGEQYF
j_call: TRBJ2-7
d_call: TRBD1
v_call: TRBV11-2
clone_size: NA

cdr3_nt: TGCGCCAGCAGCTTGGTGCCAGGCCCCTACGAGCAGTACTTC
cdr3_aa: CASSLVPGPYEQYF
j_call: TRBJ2-7
d_call: NA
v_call: TRBV5-1
clone_size: NA

cdr3_nt: TGCGCCAGCAGCTCCTGGACAGGGGGGGTCTACAATGAGCAGTTCTTC
cdr3_aa: CASSSWTGGVYNEQFF
j_call: TRBJ2-1
d_call: TRBD1
v_call: TRBV5-1
clone_size: once

cdr3_nt: TGCGCCAGCAGCTGGCGACAGGGGGGGAAGGACACTGAAGCTTTCTTT
cdr3_aa: CASSWRQGGKDTEAFF
j_call: TRBJ1-1
d_call: TRBD1
v_call: TRBV5-1
clone_size: NA

cdr3_nt: TGTGCCAGCAGCGCCACATTAGCGGCGGGGGTCGAGCAGTACTTC
cdr3_aa: CASSATLAAGVEQYF
j_call: TRBJ2-7
d_call: TRBD2
v_call: TRBV9
clone_size: NA

cdr3_nt: TGTGCCACCAGCAGAGACAAGAATCAGGGGTGGAACACCATATATTTT
cdr3_aa: CATSRDKNQGWNTIYF
j_call: TRBJ1-3
d_call: NA
v_call: TRBV15
clone_size: NA

cdr3_nt: TGCAGCGTTGACTGGGCAGCTAACTATGGCTACACCTTC
cdr3_aa: CSVDWAANYGYTF
j_call: TRBJ1-2
d_call: NA
v_call: TRBV29-1
clone_size: NA

cdr3_nt: TGCAGCGTTGGGACAGCTGGAAACACCATATATTTT
cdr3_aa: CSVGTAGNTIYF
j_call: TRBJ1-3
d_call: NA
v_call: TRBV29-1
clone_size: few

cdr3_nt: TGTGCCAGCTCACCCCTCATAAACACCGGGGAGCTGTTTTTT
cdr3_aa: CASSPLINTGELFF
j_call: TRBJ2-2
d_call: NA
v_call: TRBV18
clone_size: NA

cdr3_nt: TGCGCCAGCAGCTTGGATCCGTATGGCTACACCTTC
cdr3_aa: CASSLDPYGYTF
j_call: TRBJ1-2
d_call: NA
v_call: TRBV5-1
clone_size: once

cdr3_nt: TGCAGCGTTGAGGAGAGTATGAACACTGAAGCTTTCTTT
cdr3_aa: CSVEESMNTEAFF
j_call: TRBJ1-1
d_call: NA
v_call: TRBV29-1
clone_size: NA

cdr3_nt: TGTGCCAGCAGCTCCAGACAGGGGGGCGAGACCCAGTACTTC
cdr3_aa: CASSSRQGGETQYF
j_call: TRBJ2-5
d_call: TRBD1
v_call: TRBV5-4
clone_size: NA

cdr3_nt: TGTGCCATCAGTGAGTCCGGAAGCACAGATACGCAGTATTTT
cdr3_aa: CAISESGSTDTQYF
j_call: TRBJ2-3
d_call: NA
v_call: TRBV10-3
clone_size: NA

cdr3_nt: TGTGCCACTGGTAGCGGAGACCCAGGAGATACGCAGTATTTT
cdr3_aa: CATGSGDPGDTQYF
j_call: TRBJ2-3
d_call: NA
v_call: TRBV9
clone_size: NA

cdr3_nt: TGTGCCAGCAGCTTAGGGTTTCCCGGCACTGAAGCTTTCTTT
cdr3_aa: CASSLGFPGTEAFF
j_call: TRBJ1-1
d_call: NA
v_call: TRBV11-2
clone_size: once

cdr3_nt: TGCGCCAGCAGCCAAGTAGATAATCGGGACACTGAAGCTTTCTTT
cdr3_aa: CASSQVDNRDTEAFF
j_call: TRBJ1-1
d_call: NA
v_call: TRBV4-1
clone_size: NA

cdr3_nt: TGTGCCAGCAGCTCCCGGCAGGCCCTTGGCTACACCTTC
cdr3_aa: CASSSRQALGYTF
j_call: TRBJ1-2
d_call: NA
v_call: TRBV7-9
clone_size: once

cdr3_nt: TGTGCCAGCAGTTTCCTGGGGGGTTTGAACACTGAAGCTTTCTTT
cdr3_aa: CASSFLGGLNTEAFF
j_call: TRBJ1-1
d_call: NA
v_call: TRBV6-5
clone_size: NA

cdr3_nt: TGTGCCAGCACTTCCACTAGCGGGATAACAGATACGCAGTATTTT
cdr3_aa: CASTSTSGITDTQYF
j_call: TRBJ2-3
d_call: TRBD2
v_call: TRBV25-1
clone_size: NA

cdr3_nt: TGCGCCAGCAGGCCCGGGGGGCCCCCTGTCGATGAGCAGTTCTTC
cdr3_aa: CASRPGGPPVDEQFF
j_call: TRBJ2-1
d_call: NA
v_call: TRBV10-2
clone_size: NA

cdr3_nt: TGTGCCAGCAGCTTGGGGGCGCCGGGCTATGGCTACACCTTC
cdr3_aa: CASSLGAPGYGYTF
j_call: TRBJ1-2
d_call: NA
v_call: TRBV7-2
clone_size: NA

cdr3_nt: TGTGCCAGCAGCTCAACTCAACAGGGAAGGAACACTGAAGCTTTCTTT
cdr3_aa: CASSSTQQGRNTEAFF
j_call: TRBJ1-1
d_call: NA
v_call: TRBV7-3
clone_size: NA

cdr3_nt: TGTGCCAGTAGTATAGGGGACAGGGTTCTCAATCAGCCCCAGCATTTT
cdr3_aa: CASSIGDRVLNQPQHF
j_call: TRBJ1-5
d_call: TRBD1
v_call: TRBV19
clone_size: NA

cdr3_nt: TGTGCCAGCGGACGGCAAATGAACACTGAAGCTTTCTTT
cdr3_aa: CASGRQMNTEAFF
j_call: TRBJ1-1
d_call: NA
v_call: TRBV2
clone_size: NA

cdr3_nt: TGTGCCAGCAGCCAAGATCTCCTTAGCGGGGTCAAAAACACAGATACGCAGTATTTT
cdr3_aa: CASSQDLLSGVKNTDTQYF
j_call: TRBJ2-3
d_call: TRBD2
v_call: TRBV14
clone_size: NA

cdr3_nt: TGTGCCAGCAGCTCGAGAGGGGGTTACGAGCAGTACTTC
cdr3_aa: CASSSRGGYEQYF
j_call: TRBJ2-7
d_call: NA
v_call: TRBV7-9
clone_size: once

cdr3_nt: TGTGCCAGCTCACAACTAGCGGGAGGCTCCAATGAGCAGTTCTTC
cdr3_aa: CASSQLAGGSNEQFF
j_call: TRBJ2-1
d_call: TRBD2
v_call: TRBV18
clone_size: NA

cdr3_nt: TGTGCCAGCAGCTTGGGGGAAGTGGAGCAGTTCTTC
cdr3_aa: CASSLGEVEQFF
j_call: TRBJ2-1
d_call: NA
v_call: TRBV7-8
clone_size: NA